This is a list of T cell receptor beta chains from one sample in a study of control samples from healthy donors and cancer patients. This table comes from immunoSEQ multiplex PCR, and its TCRdb copy is limited to in-frame clones, with some not included. The profile shows 90,000 to 100,000 clones, approximately 82% of them singletons. Sequencing input: blood. The receptors originated from a man aged 60 to 69 in good health. CDR3s include the opening cysteine and the closing phenylalanine or tryptophan. The order of the fields is D gene, J gene, CDR3 length, clone size, V gene, CDR3 protein, CDR3 DNA. D genes are given only for firm matches. Size values are once, few and many counts, or a class for expanded clones, and some rows have none.

d_gene: .; j_gene: TRBJ2-5; len: 11; abundance: .; v_gene: TRBV2; CDR3aa: CASSDWETQYF; CDR3nt: TGTGCCAGCAGTGATTGGGAGACCCAGTACTTC
d_gene: .; j_gene: TRBJ2-2; len: 16; abundance: .; v_gene: TRBV5-4; CDR3aa: CASSFSGGPNTGELFF; CDR3nt: TGTGCCAGCAGCTTTTCCGGGGGCCCGAACACCGGGGAGCTGTTTTTT
d_gene: TRBD2; j_gene: TRBJ2-1; len: 15; abundance: once; v_gene: TRBV11-3; CDR3aa: CASSPSSGGAGEQFF; CDR3nt: TGTGCCAGCAGCCCCTCCAGCGGGGGAGCGGGTGAGCAGTTCTTC
d_gene: TRBD1; j_gene: TRBJ1-1; len: 14; abundance: .; v_gene: TRBV14; CDR3aa: CASSQVRGLTEAFF; CDR3nt: TGTGCCAGCAGCCAAGTGAGGGGGCTCACTGAAGCTTTCTTT
d_gene: TRBD1; j_gene: TRBJ2-6; len: 16; abundance: .; v_gene: TRBV10-3; CDR3aa: CAIWGQSSSRANVLTF; CDR3nt: TGTGCCATCTGGGGACAGAGCTCTTCCCGGGCCAACGTCCTGACTTTC
d_gene: .; j_gene: TRBJ2-3; len: 14; abundance: .; v_gene: TRBV18; CDR3aa: CASSPITGNVVQYF; CDR3nt: TGTGCCAGCTCACCAATTACTGGTAACGTGGTGCAGTATTTT
d_gene: TRBD1; j_gene: TRBJ1-2; len: 15; abundance: .; v_gene: TRBV27; CDR3aa: CASSLSQGARHGYTF; CDR3nt: TGTGCCAGCAGTTTATCCCAGGGGGCGCGGCATGGCTACACCTTC
d_gene: .; j_gene: TRBJ1-1; len: 12; abundance: .; v_gene: TRBV12-3/TRBV12-4; CDR3aa: CASIGADTEAFF; CDR3nt: TGTGCCAGCATCGGAGCCGACACTGAAGCTTTCTTT
d_gene: .; j_gene: TRBJ1-2; len: 13; abundance: .; v_gene: TRBV19; CDR3aa: CASTSRGGYGYTF; CDR3nt: TGTGCCAGTACCTCGAGGGGAGGCTATGGCTACACCTTC
d_gene: .; j_gene: TRBJ1-1; len: 14; abundance: .; v_gene: TRBV10-3; CDR3aa: CAITETGSNTEAFF; CDR3nt: TGTGCCATCACCGAGACAGGAAGCAACACTGAAGCTTTCTTT
d_gene: TRBD2; j_gene: TRBJ2-7; len: 15; abundance: .; v_gene: TRBV3-1/TRBV3-2; CDR3aa: CASSPGSGGYYEQYF; CDR3nt: TGTGCCAGCAGCCCTGGTAGCGGGGGATACTACGAGCAGTACTTC
d_gene: .; j_gene: TRBJ1-4; len: 13; abundance: .; v_gene: TRBV30; CDR3aa: CAWNLGAGEKLFF; CDR3nt: TGTGCCTGGAATTTGGGGGCCGGGGAAAAACTGTTTTTT
d_gene: TRBD1; j_gene: TRBJ1-1; len: 14; abundance: .; v_gene: TRBV11-2; CDR3aa: CASRENRGNTEAFF; CDR3nt: TGTGCCAGCAGAGAGAACAGGGGAAACACTGAAGCTTTCTTT
d_gene: .; j_gene: TRBJ2-7; len: 13; abundance: .; v_gene: TRBV5-5; CDR3aa: CASRSGVSYEQYF; CDR3nt: TGTGCCAGCAGATCAGGGGTTTCCTACGAGCAGTACTTC
d_gene: .; j_gene: TRBJ2-6; len: 17; abundance: .; v_gene: TRBV6-1; CDR3aa: CASSDPLGSTGANVLTF; CDR3nt: TGTGCCAGCAGTGACCCACTCGGGTCCACTGGGGCCAACGTCCTGACTTTC
d_gene: .; j_gene: TRBJ1-6; len: 14; abundance: .; v_gene: TRBV10-3; CDR3aa: CAISESRDNSPLHF; CDR3nt: TGTGCCATCAGTGAGTCGCGGGACAATTCACCCCTCCACTTT
d_gene: .; j_gene: TRBJ1-1; len: 11; abundance: .; v_gene: TRBV6-5; CDR3aa: CARQGHAEAFF; CDR3nt: TGTGCCAGACAAGGGCACGCTGAAGCTTTCTTT
d_gene: .; j_gene: TRBJ2-5; len: 15; abundance: .; v_gene: TRBV11-3; CDR3aa: CASSAQSGGRETQYF; CDR3nt: TGTGCCAGCAGCGCTCAAAGTGGGGGACGAGAGACCCAGTACTTC
d_gene: TRBD2; j_gene: TRBJ2-1; len: 13; abundance: .; v_gene: TRBV5-4; CDR3aa: CASSPGTNNEQFF; CDR3nt: TGTGCCAGCAGCCCGGGGACTAACAATGAGCAGTTCTTC